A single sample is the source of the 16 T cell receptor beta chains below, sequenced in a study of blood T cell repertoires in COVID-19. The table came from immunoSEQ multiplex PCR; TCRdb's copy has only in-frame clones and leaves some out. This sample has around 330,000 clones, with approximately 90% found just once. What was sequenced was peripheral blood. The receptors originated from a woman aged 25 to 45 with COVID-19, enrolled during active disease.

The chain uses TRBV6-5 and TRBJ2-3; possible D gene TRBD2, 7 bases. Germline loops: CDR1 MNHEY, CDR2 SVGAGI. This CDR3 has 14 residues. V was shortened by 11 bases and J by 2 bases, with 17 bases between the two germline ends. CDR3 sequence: CAAQFGGLTDTQYF. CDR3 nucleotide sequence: TGTGCCGCCCAATTCGGGGGGCTCACAGATACGCAGTATTTT.

CDR3 in DNA: TGTGCCAGCAGTTCCTCAACACTAACATACAATGAGCAGTTCTTC. It specifies CASSSSTLTYNEQFF. The chain recombines TRBV5-4 with TRBJ2-1; D gene uncertain. This CDR3 has 15 residues. CDR1 SGHNT and CDR2 YYREEE come from the germline V gene (reference sequence). The V end lost 5 bases, the J end lost 4 bases, and 16 bases lay between the germline ends. Full variable domain (outside the CDR3, taken from reference TRBV5-4 and TRBJ2-1): ETGVTQSPTHLIKTRGQQVTLRCSSQSGHNTVSWYQQALGQGPQFIFQYYREEENGRGNFPPRFSGLQFPNYSSELNVNALELDDSALYLCASSSSTLTYNEQFFGPGTRLTVL.

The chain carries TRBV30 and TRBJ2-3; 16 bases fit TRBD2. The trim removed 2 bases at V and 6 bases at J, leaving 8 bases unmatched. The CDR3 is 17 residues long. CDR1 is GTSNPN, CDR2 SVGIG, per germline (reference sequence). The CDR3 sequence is CAWSTGTSGGASDTQYF. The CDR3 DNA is TGTGCCTGGAGTACCGGGACTAGCGGGGGGGCCAGTGATACGCAGTATTTT.

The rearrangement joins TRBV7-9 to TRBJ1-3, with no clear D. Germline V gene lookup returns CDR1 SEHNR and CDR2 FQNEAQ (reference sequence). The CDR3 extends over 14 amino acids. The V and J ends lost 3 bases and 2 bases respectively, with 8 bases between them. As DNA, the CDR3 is TGTGCCAGCAGCTTTCCGAAGCCTGGAAACACCATATATTTT. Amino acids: CASSFPKPGNTIYF.

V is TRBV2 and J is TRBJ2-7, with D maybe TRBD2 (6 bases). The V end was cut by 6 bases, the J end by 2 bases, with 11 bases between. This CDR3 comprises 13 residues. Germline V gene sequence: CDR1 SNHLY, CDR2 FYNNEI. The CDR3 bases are TGTGCCAGCAGCGCCGGGACTGCCTACGAGCAGTACTTC. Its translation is CASSAGTAYEQYF.

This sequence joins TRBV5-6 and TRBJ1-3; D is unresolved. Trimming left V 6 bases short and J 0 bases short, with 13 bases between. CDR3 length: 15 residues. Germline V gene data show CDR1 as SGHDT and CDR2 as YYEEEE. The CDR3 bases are TGTGCCAGCACCCGGAGCGGCCCCTCTGGAAACACCATATATTTT. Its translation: CASTRSGPSGNTIYF.

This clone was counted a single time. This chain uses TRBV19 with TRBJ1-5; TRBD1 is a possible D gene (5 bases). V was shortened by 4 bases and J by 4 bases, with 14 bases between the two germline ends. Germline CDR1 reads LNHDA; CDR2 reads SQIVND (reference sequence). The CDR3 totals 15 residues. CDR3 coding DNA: TGTGCCAGTAGTACGCCACGGGGGGGGAATCAGCCCCAGCATTTT. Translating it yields CASSTPRGGNQPQHF.

CDR3: CATSRAGSGGKGNQPQHF. The CDR3 nucleotides are TGTGCCACCAGCAGAGCGGGTAGCGGGGGCAAAGGCAATCAGCCCCAGCATTTT. The chain has TRBV15 and TRBJ1-5, with D perhaps matching TRBD1 (6 bases). The CDR3 has 18 amino acids. CDR1 is LNHNV and CDR2 is YYDKDF in the germline V gene (reference sequence). Trimming cost V 1 base and J 2 bases, with 18 bases left between them.

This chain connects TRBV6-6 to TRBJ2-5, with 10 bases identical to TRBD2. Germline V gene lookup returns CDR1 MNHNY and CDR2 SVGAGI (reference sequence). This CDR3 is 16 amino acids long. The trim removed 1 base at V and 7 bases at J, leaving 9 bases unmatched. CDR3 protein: CASSYYSGGAEGTQYF. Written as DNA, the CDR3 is TGTGCCAGCAGTTACTACAGCGGGGGGGCCGAGGGGACCCAGTACTTC.

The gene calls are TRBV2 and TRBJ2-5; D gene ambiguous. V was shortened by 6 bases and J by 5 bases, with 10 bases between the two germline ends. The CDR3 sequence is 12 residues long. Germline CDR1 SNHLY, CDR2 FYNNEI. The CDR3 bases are TGTGCCAGCAGGGCGCGGTTGGAGACCCAGTACTTC. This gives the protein CASRARLETQYF.

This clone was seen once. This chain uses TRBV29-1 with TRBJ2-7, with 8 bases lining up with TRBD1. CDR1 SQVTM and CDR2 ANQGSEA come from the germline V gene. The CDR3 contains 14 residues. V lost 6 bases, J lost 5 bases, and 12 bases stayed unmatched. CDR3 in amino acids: CSVSLFYRGDEQYF. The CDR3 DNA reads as TGCAGCGTGTCCCTCTTTTACAGGGGGGACGAGCAGTACTTC.

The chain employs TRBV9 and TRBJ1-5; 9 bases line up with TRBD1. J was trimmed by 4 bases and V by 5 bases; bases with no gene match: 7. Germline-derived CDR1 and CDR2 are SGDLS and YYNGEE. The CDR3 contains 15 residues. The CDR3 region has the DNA TGTGCCAGCAGTAAAGGACAGGGGATAAATCAGCCCCAGCATTTT. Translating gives CASSKGQGINQPQHF.

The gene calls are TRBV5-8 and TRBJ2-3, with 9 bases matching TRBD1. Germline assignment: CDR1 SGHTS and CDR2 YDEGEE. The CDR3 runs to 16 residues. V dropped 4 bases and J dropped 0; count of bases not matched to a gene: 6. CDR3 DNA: TGTGCCAGCAGCCCCGGGACAGGGTGGAGCACAGATACGCAGTATTTT. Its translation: CASSPGTGWSTDTQYF. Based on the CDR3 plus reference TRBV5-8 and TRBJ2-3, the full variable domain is EAGVTQSPTHLIKTRGQQATLRCSPISGHTSVYWYQQALGLGLQFLLWYDEGEERNRGNFPPRFSGRQFPNYSSELNVNALELEDSALYLCASSPGTGWSTDTQYFGPGTRLTVL.

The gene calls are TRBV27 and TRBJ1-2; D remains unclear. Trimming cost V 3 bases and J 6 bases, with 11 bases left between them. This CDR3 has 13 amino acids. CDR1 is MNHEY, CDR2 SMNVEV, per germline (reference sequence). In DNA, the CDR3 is TGTGCCAGCAGTTTGTCCAGGACTGATGGCTACACCTTC. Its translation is CASSLSRTDGYTF.

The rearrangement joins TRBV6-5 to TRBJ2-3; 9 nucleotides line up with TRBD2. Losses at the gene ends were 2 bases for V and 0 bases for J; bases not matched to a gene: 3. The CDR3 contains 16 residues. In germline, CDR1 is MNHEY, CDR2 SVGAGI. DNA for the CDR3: TGTGCCAGCAGTTACGGAGCGGGGGGAAGCACAGATACGCAGTATTTT. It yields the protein CASSYGAGGSTDTQYF.

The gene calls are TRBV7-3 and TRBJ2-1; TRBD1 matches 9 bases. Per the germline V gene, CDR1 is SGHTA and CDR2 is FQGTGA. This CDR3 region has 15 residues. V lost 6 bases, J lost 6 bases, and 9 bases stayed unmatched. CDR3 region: CASSPGTGTSNEQFF. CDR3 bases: TGTGCCAGCAGTCCAGGGACAGGGACCTCCAATGAGCAGTTCTTC.